This is a list of T cell receptor beta chains from one sample in a study of cytomegalovirus exposure and HLA in healthy donors. Profiling relied on immunoSEQ multiplex PCR, and the TCRdb table lists in-frame clones only, not all of them. The sample records around 150,000 clones, around 60% being singletons. The sample consisted of PBMCs. Every receptor here comes from a woman in her sixties or seventies in good health and CMV-seropositive. CDR3s include the opening cysteine and the closing phenylalanine or tryptophan.

CDR3 protein: CATSRDRGLNEQFF
V gene: TRBV15

CDR3 protein: CASSVGGLAGVLEQFF
V gene: TRBV9

CDR3 protein: CASSRVPPSGANVLTF
V gene: TRBV27

CDR3 protein: CASSTRTGNYGYTF
V gene: TRBV7-9

CDR3 protein: CASSYTGDLGELFF
V gene: TRBV6-5

CDR3 protein: CASSLGRLAKNIQYF
V gene: TRBV7-2

CDR3 protein: CASSVRPGDDEQYF
V gene: TRBV9

CDR3 protein: CASSSGQGPGELFF
V gene: TRBV27

CDR3 protein: CASSEYRGEKLFF
V gene: TRBV28

CDR3 protein: CASSLLSDRAGNTIYF
V gene: TRBV7-8

CDR3 protein: CASSTPGTRTGYTF
V gene: TRBV9

CDR3 protein: CARTGQSTETQYF
V gene: TRBV28

CDR3 protein: CASSPSPLAGVWPDTQYF
V gene: TRBV27

CDR3 protein: CASSLTVRTGTGELFF
V gene: TRBV5-1

CDR3 protein: CASSQGDRGIAKNIQYF
V gene: TRBV14

CDR3 protein: CASSQAPGSYNEQFF
V gene: TRBV14

CDR3 protein: CASRWGGRNEQFF
V gene: TRBV28

CDR3 protein: CASSPLGVGRADTQYF
V gene: TRBV28

CDR3 protein: CASNEGTNYGYTF
V gene: TRBV28

CDR3 protein: CASRLAGELFF
V gene: TRBV27

CDR3 protein: CASSPRPRGELFF
V gene: TRBV6-5

CDR3 protein: CASSATAGTQYF
V gene: TRBV7-3